These 30 T cell receptor beta chains came from one sample sequenced in a study of blood T cell repertoires in COVID-19. Assay used: immunoSEQ multiplex PCR; TCRdb lists only in-frame clones, some missing. This sample has 150,000 to 200,000 clones, with under 85% found just once. Sequences were obtained from peripheral blood. The origin of the receptors is a woman in her 70s with COVID-19, enrolled during active disease.

The J gene is TRBJ1-1, the V gene TRBV12-3 or TRBV12-4; D not resolved. The V gene lost 2 bases and the J gene lost 5 bases, with 6 bases spanning the gap. The CDR3 consists of 12 residues. DNA of the CDR3: TGTGCCAGCAGTTTAAGGGAGACTGAAGCTTTCTTT. Protein sequence: CASSLRETEAFF.

This chain joins TRBV12-3 or TRBV12-4 and TRBJ2-1; no firm D call. The germline V and J ends were trimmed by 2 bases and 9 bases, with 11 bases remaining between them. This CDR3 has 13 amino acids. CDR3 loop: CASSLLEVSEQFF. CDR3 sequence (DNA): TGTGCCAGCAGTTTACTAGAAGTGAGTGAGCAGTTCTTC.

The chain is built from TRBV11-2 and TRBJ2-1; 14 positions match TRBD2. V was clipped by 0 bases and J by 14 bases; unmatched bases: 9. In germline, CDR1 is SGHAT, CDR2 FQNNGV. The CDR3 runs 16 residues. The CDR3 DNA reads TGTGCCAGCAGCTTAGATCGACTAGCGGGAGGGCCTAGGAAGTTCTTC. Protein sequence: CASSLDRLAGGPRKFF.

The chain has TRBV28 and TRBJ1-3; D is possibly TRBD1 (5 bases). CDR3 length: 15 residues. Germline V CDR1 and CDR2: MDHEN, SYDVKM. V was trimmed by 3 bases and J by 2 bases, leaving 11 bases between them. The DNA of the CDR3 is TGTGCCAGCAGTTTCGCAGGGAGGGCTGGAAACACCATATATTTT. Residues: CASSFAGRAGNTIYF.

The chain recombines TRBV18 with TRBJ1-1; 8 nucleotides line up with TRBD1. The CDR3 totals 16 residues. V shed 5 bases, J shed 1 base, and the junction held 9 bases outside the gene matches. Looked up from germline, CDR1 is KGHSH and CDR2 is LQKENI. CDR3 in amino acids: CASSSSRGLENTEAFF. The CDR3, as DNA: TGTGCCAGCTCATCCTCCAGGGGGCTGGAGAACACTGAAGCTTTCTTT.

The chain employs TRBV5-4 and TRBJ2-5; D possibly corresponds to TRBD2 (5 bases). CDR1 and CDR2 from the germline V gene are SGHNT and YYREEE (reference sequence). The CDR3 covers 14 residues. V lost 5 bases and J lost 1, with 12 bases in between. This chain's CDR3 is CASRLPGSQETQYF. The CDR3 DNA sequence: TGTGCCAGCAGGTTACCGGGGAGCCAAGAGACCCAGTACTTC.

The chain couples TRBV28 to TRBJ1-5, with D unclear. V was shortened by 2 bases and J by 3 bases, with 5 bases between the two germline ends. The length of the CDR3 is 13 residues. Germline V gives CDR1 MDHEN, CDR2 SYDVKM. CDR3 DNA: TGTGCCAGCAGTTTACCCCACAATCAGCCCCAGCATTTT. It specifies CASSLPHNQPQHF.

This clone was detected once. The chain recombines TRBV6-5 with TRBJ2-4, with a weak D call TRBD1 (6 bases). Germline CDR1 is MNHEY and CDR2 is SVGAGI. CDR3 length equals 15 residues. Trimming removed 5 bases at V and 6 bases at J, with 17 bases between. CDR3 residues: CASSHQEGVPNIQYF. The CDR3 nucleotides are TGTGCCAGCAGTCACCAAGAGGGGGTCCCAAACATTCAGTACTTC.

This chain links TRBV2 with TRBJ1-5; TRBD1 matches 7 bases. J lost 4 bases, V lost 5 bases, and 11 bases had no gene match. The CDR3 sequence is 16 residues long. CDR1 SNHLY and CDR2 FYNNEI come from the germline V gene. The CDR3 is CASSTRGQEQNQPQHF. DNA of the CDR3: TGTGCCAGCAGTACAAGAGGACAGGAACAGAATCAGCCCCAGCATTTT.

This clone was seen a handful of times. J is TRBJ2-2 and V is TRBV21-1; TRBD2, as called in the table, went unchecked against the DNA. TRBV21-1 is designated a pseudogene. The CDR3 contains 21 residues. As DNA, the CDR3 is TGTGCCAGCAGAGGTTCTTGGGAGGGGAGGAGACTAGCGGGAGACACCGGGGAGCTGTTTTTT. Its protein is CASRGSWEGRRLAGDTGELFF.

V is TRBV28 and J is TRBJ1-5, with a possible D match to TRBD1 (6 bases). The germline V gene encodes CDR1 MDHEN and CDR2 SYDVKM. CDR3 length: 14 amino acids. V was shortened by 6 bases and J by 2 bases, with 11 bases between the two germline ends. CDR3: CASSQQGRNQPQHF. Written as DNA, the CDR3 is TGTGCCAGCAGCCAACAGGGTCGCAATCAGCCCCAGCATTTT.

V is TRBV12-3 or TRBV12-4 and J is TRBJ1-1, with a possible D match to TRBD1 (6 bases). Trimming shortened V by 6 bases and J by 4 bases, and 12 bases separated the two germline ends. This CDR3 is 13 amino acids long. CDR3 DNA: TGTGCCAGCAGATCCTCAGGGGTCACTGAAGCTTTCTTT. Protein product: CASRSSGVTEAFF.

The V and J genes are TRBV6-5 and TRBJ1-6; TRBD1 might be the D (5 bases). The CDR3 runs to 14 residues. The germline V and J ends were trimmed by 8 bases and 10 bases, with 18 bases remaining between them. The V gene's germline CDR1 is MNHEY and CDR2 SVGAGI. CDR3 coding DNA: TGTGCCAGCTTTGGGGGGTTTTTGGACTCACCCCTCCACTTT. It specifies CASFGGFLDSPLHF.

This clone was seen just once. J is TRBJ2-7 and V is TRBV7-2, with 13 bases matching TRBD2. CDR3 length: 18 residues. With 5 bases clipped from V and 3 bases from J, the junction kept 13 bases outside the gene matches. Germline V CDR1 and CDR2: SGHTA, FQGNSA. The CDR3 bases are TGTGCCAGCAGCCCGCCGGGACTAGCGGGATTTACCGACTACGAGCAGTACTTC. It translates to CASSPPGLAGFTDYEQYF.

V is TRBV4-1 and J is TRBJ2-5; a weak D match, TRBD1 (6 bases). Trimming stripped 2 bases from V and 1 base from J, with 11 bases between. This CDR3 is built from 15 residues. Looked up from germline, CDR1 is MGHRA and CDR2 is YSYEKL. CDR3 bases: TGCGCCAGCAGCCAACAGGACAGTCCCCAAGAGACCCAGTACTTC. It is translated as CASSQQDSPQETQYF.

The chain carries TRBV5-1 and TRBJ2-7; tentative D call: TRBD2 (5 bases). V was cut by 4 bases and J by 5 bases, with 19 bases left in between. This CDR3 is 15 amino acids long. Germline CDR1 and CDR2: SGHRS and YFSETQ. The CDR3, as DNA: TGCGCCAGCAGCACTGGACTGCTGGAAGTCCACGAGCAGTACTTC. This translates into CASSTGLLEVHEQYF.

V usage is TRBV5-6 and J usage is TRBJ1-4, with TRBD1 matching over 10 bases. Germline V gives CDR1 SGHDT, CDR2 YYEEEE. V lost 3 bases and J lost 10; bases outside the gene matches: 6. The CDR3 contains 14 residues. CDR3 in DNA: TGTGCCAGCAGCTCGACAGGGGGCGCGGGAAAACTGTTTTTT. Translation gives CASSSTGGAGKLFF.

V gene TRBV11-2 combines with J gene TRBJ2-5, with 8 bases lining up with TRBD2. CDR1 is SGHAT and CDR2 is FQNNGV in the germline V gene. This CDR3 is 14 amino acids long. After removal of 6 bases from V and 4 bases from J, the junction contained 7 bases not matched to a gene. The CDR3 DNA reads as TGTGCCAGCAGGTCACCGGGACTAGGAGAGACCCAGTACTTC. Amino acids: CASRSPGLGETQYF.

The chain carries TRBV2 and TRBJ2-1; 9 nucleotides line up with TRBD2. With V trimmed by 2 bases and J by 10 bases, 6 bases remained unmatched. CDR1 is SNHLY, CDR2 FYNNEI, per germline. This CDR3 is built from 14 residues. The CDR3 spells CASSELAGLGEQFF. The CDR3 DNA sequence: TGTGCCAGCAGTGAACTAGCGGGACTCGGGGAGCAGTTCTTC.

The chain carries TRBV3-1 (or the pseudogene TRBV3-2) and TRBJ2-7, with D possibly being TRBD1 (7 bases). This CDR3 has 16 residues. Trimming pared 3 bases from V and 5 bases from J, leaving 20 bases between. Germline V gene data show CDR1 as LGHDT and CDR2 as YNNKEL (reference sequence). This CDR3 reads CASSHQGGGAVDEQYF. DNA of the CDR3: TGTGCCAGCAGCCATCAGGGGGGCGGGGCCGTGGACGAGCAGTACTTC.

This chain connects TRBV19 to TRBJ1-5; possibly TRBD1 for D (5 bases). In germline, CDR1 is LNHDA, CDR2 SQIVND (reference sequence). The CDR3 extends over 16 amino acids. V shed 4 bases and J shed 2 bases, with 15 bases lying between them. In DNA, the CDR3 is TGTGCCAGTAGTACCCCCCCAGGGTCGGGCAATCAGCCCCAGCATTTT. Translating it yields CASSTPPGSGNQPQHF.

V is TRBV28 and J is TRBJ1-1; D ambiguous. Germline loops: CDR1 MDHEN, CDR2 SYDVKM. This CDR3 is 14 amino acids long. The ends were cut back, 7 bases at V and 5 bases at J, with 17 bases in the middle. The CDR3 DNA reads as TGTGCCAGCACCCTTTCCACGGTTCCGACTGAAGCTTTCTTT. Its protein product is CASTLSTVPTEAFF.

The V gene is TRBV7-9, the J gene TRBJ2-6, with 7 bases lining up with TRBD1. This CDR3 region has 16 residues. Looked up from germline, CDR1 is SEHNR and CDR2 is FQNEAQ (reference sequence). Trimming removed 2 bases from V and 3 bases from J; junction bases left unmatched: 4. The CDR3: CASSLKQGSGANVLTF. Written as DNA, the CDR3 is TGTGCCAGCAGCTTAAAACAGGGGAGTGGGGCCAACGTCCTGACTTTC.

The chain has TRBV19 and TRBJ2-3, with D maybe TRBD2 (5 bases). Trimming took 3 bases from V and 3 from J, leaving 16 bases between them. The CDR3 spans 16 residues. From germline, CDR1 is LNHDA and CDR2 SQIVND (reference sequence). CDR3 DNA sequence: TGTGCCAGTAGTATTTCCCCGGGGTGGGCTACAGATACGCAGTATTTT. Protein product: CASSISPGWATDTQYF.

This clone has a single count. This chain links TRBV29-1 with TRBJ2-7, with 7 nucleotides matching TRBD2. From germline, CDR1 is SQVTM and CDR2 ANQGSEA. The V and J ends lost 7 bases and 2 bases, in that order; junction bases with no gene match: 11. The CDR3 is 14 amino acids. CDR3 residues: CSAARDYGTYEQYF. CDR3 DNA: TGCAGCGCCGCCCGGGACTATGGTACCTACGAGCAGTACTTC.

This sequence joins TRBV5-1 and TRBJ2-3; D not certain. The CDR3 consists of 14 residues. Germline V gene data show CDR1 as SGHRS and CDR2 as YFSETQ. V lost 0 bases to trimming and J lost 5 bases, with 10 bases between them. Here the CDR3 reads CASSLASVRDTQYF. Here the CDR3 DNA reads TGCGCCAGCAGCTTGGCGTCGGTCCGAGATACGCAGTATTTT.

This clone was observed a single time. The chain has TRBV19 and TRBJ1-3; possibly TRBD1 for D (6 bases). Germline CDR1 is LNHDA and CDR2 is SQIVND (reference sequence). V lost 10 bases and J lost 4, with 17 bases in between. This CDR3 comprises 14 residues. In DNA, the CDR3 is TGTGCCACCTCTAGTGGGACACCGGGAAACACCATATATTTT. Protein sequence: CATSSGTPGNTIYF.

The chain combines TRBV7-2 with TRBJ1-3; 7 bases line up with TRBD1. This CDR3 has 14 amino acids. Germline CDR1 SGHTA, CDR2 FQGNSA. The V segment lost 2 bases and the J segment 7 bases; nucleotides outside the gene matches: 5. As DNA, the CDR3 is TGTGCCAGCAGCTTACGACAGGGCGATAACACCATATATTTT. Protein sequence: CASSLRQGDNTIYF.

This clone was seen a single time. Other DNA sequences from this sample encode an identical CDR3 as well. The chain joins TRBV7-2 to TRBJ1-4; D is unresolved. Trimming removed 2 bases at V and 0 bases at J, with 4 bases between. This CDR3 is 14 amino acids long. The germline CDR1 and CDR2 sequences are SGHTA and FQGNSA. The CDR3 reads CASSLSSTNEKLFF. CDR3 bases: TGTGCCAGCAGCTTATCGTCAACTAATGAAAAACTGTTTTTT.

V gene TRBV28 combines with J gene TRBJ1-2; D remains unclear. This CDR3 has 16 amino acids. Germline CDR1 MDHEN, CDR2 SYDVKM. Trimming removed 3 bases at V and 6 bases at J, with 20 bases between. The CDR3 spells CASSFFDLGPEDGYTF. The CDR3 DNA reads as TGTGCCAGCAGTTTCTTCGATCTTGGCCCTGAGGATGGCTACACCTTC.